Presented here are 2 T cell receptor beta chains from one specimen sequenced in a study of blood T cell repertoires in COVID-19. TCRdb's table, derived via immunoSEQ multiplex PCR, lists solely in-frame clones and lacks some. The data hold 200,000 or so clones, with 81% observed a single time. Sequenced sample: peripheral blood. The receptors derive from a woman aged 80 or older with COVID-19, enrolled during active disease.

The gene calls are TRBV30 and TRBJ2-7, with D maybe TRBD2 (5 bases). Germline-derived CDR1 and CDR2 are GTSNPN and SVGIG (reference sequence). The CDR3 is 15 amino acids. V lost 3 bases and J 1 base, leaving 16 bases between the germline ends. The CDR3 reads CAWSSGRTGSYEQYF. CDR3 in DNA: TGTGCCTGGAGCTCAGGTCGGACGGGATCCTACGAGCAGTACTTC.

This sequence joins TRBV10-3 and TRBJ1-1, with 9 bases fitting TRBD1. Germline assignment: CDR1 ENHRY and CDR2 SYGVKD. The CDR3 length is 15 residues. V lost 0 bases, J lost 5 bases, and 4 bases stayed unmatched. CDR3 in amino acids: CAISESNRGQTEAFF. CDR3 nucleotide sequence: TGTGCCATCAGTGAGTCGAACAGGGGGCAAACTGAAGCTTTCTTT.